The rows below give T cell receptor beta chains drawn from one sample of a study of beta chain features in type 1 diabetes. Measured with immunoSEQ multiplex PCR; TCRdb has only the in-frame clones, and not every one. This table holds 250,000 to 300,000 clones, approximately 8% found once. The sequenced sample consisted of central memory CD4+ T cells from blood. The receptors stem from a woman between 18 and 30 years old in good health. Both conserved end residues are trimmed from each CDR3.

v_gene	j_gene	len	CDR3aa
TRBV7-8	TRBJ2-1	13	ASSPGGGADNEQF
TRBV30	TRBJ2-1	10	AWVAGGPVRF
TRBV7-2	TRBJ2-1	11	ASSWTGPNEQF
TRBV9	TRBJ1-2	11	ASSVAGQNGYT
TRBV19	TRBJ2-7	12	ASSRYGWGYEQY
TRBV28	TRBJ1-5	17	AIESPGTGRSWSNQPQH
TRBV6-5	TRBJ1-5	12	ASSYSSGDQPQH
TRBV18	TRBJ1-2	13	ASSPVPDSSYGYT
TRBV4-1	TRBJ1-2	12	ASSRDGVNYGYT
TRBV6-1	TRBJ1-2	11	ASSPGKDYGYT
TRBV5-4	TRBJ1-1	15	ASSGAGQGSLNTEAF
TRBV27	TRBJ1-1	13	ASSLGGQGATEAF
TRBV25-1	TRBJ1-1	11	ASSRDFTTEAF
TRBV15	TRBJ2-5	10	ATSRVEGTQY
TRBV28	TRBJ2-5	11	ASRNQGEETQY
TRBV6-5	.	13	ASSQRTGFDYEQY
TRBV7-2	TRBJ2-7	13	ASSLGEGLAYEQY
TRBV30	TRBJ2-5	13	AWKAGGLSGETQY
TRBV5-6	TRBJ1-1	14	ASSLVGDARNTEAF
TRBV19	TRBJ1-5	9	ASSRWEAQH
TRBV18	TRBJ2-2	12	ASSQNRGTGELF
TRBV6-4	TRBJ2-1	11	ASSDTGQSIQF
TRBV7-2	TRBJ2-1	14	ASSRAGGQTYNEQF
TRBV18	TRBJ1-1	9	ASSLQEGAF
TRBV30	TRBJ2-5	13	AWSVRLAAEETQY
TRBV5-1	TRBJ1-4	13	ASSRTGEAHEKLF
TRBV5-4	TRBJ1-3	15	ASSLVPTGGSGNTIY
TRBV28	TRBJ2-3	13	ASSTTHSYTDTQY
TRBV19	TRBJ2-2	14	ASSIPAANLAGELF
TRBV5-4	TRBJ2-3	12	ASSLTGLTDTQY
TRBV4-3	TRBJ1-3	13	ASSQDQGGGNTIY
TRBV7-8	TRBJ2-2	14	ASSLVGGEDTGELF